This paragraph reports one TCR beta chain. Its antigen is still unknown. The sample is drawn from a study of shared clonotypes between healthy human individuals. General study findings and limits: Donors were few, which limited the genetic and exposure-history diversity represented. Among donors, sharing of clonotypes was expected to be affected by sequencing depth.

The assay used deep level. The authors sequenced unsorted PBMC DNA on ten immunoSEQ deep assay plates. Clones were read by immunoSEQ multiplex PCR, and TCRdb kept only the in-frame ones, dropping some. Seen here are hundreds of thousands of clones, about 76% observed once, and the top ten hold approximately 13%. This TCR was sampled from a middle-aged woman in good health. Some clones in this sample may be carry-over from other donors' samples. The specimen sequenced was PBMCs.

This CDR3 reads CASSLDGPNEQFF. In nucleotides, the CDR3 is TGTGCCAGCAGCTTAGATGGCCCGAATGAGCAGTTCTTC. The chain has TRBV11-2 and TRBJ2-1; D is unresolved. Trimming left V 0 bases short and J 7 bases short, with 7 bases between. CDR1 is SGHAT and CDR2 is FQNNGV in the germline V gene. The CDR3 length is 13 residues.